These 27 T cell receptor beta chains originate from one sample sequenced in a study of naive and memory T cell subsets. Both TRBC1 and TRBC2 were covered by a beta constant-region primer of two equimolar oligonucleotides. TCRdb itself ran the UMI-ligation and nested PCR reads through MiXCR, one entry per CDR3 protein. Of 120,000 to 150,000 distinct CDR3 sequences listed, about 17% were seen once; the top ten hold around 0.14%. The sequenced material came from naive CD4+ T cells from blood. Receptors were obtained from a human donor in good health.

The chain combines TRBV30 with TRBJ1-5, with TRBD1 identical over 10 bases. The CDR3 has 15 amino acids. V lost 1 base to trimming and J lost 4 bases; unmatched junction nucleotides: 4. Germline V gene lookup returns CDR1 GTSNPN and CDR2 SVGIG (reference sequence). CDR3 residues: CAWSGKGQGNQPQHF. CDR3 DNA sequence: TGTGCCTGGAGTGGAAAGGGACAGGGGAATCAGCCCCAGCATTTT.

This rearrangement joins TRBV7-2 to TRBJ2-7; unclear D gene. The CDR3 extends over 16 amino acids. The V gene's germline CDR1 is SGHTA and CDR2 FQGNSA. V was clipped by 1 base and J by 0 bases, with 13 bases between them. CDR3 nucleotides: TGTGCCAGCAGCTTAGTTGGCTCTGAAAGCTCCTACGAGCAGTACTTC. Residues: CASSLVGSESSYEQYF.

In DNA, the CDR3 is TGTGCCAGTAGTCCGGACGGAAACCTGGAGAACACTGAAGCTTTCTTT. This gives the protein CASSPDGNLENTEAFF. The V and J genes are TRBV19 and TRBJ1-1; D unresolved. This CDR3 is 16 amino acids long. V lost 5 bases and J lost 1, with 17 bases in between. Per germline, CDR1 LNHDA and CDR2 SQIVND (reference sequence).

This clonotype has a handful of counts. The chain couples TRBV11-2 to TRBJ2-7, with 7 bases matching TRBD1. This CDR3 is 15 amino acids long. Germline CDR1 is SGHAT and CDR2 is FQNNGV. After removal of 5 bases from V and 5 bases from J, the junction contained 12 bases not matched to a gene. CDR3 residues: CASSDRQGSWDEQYF. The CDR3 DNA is TGTGCCAGCAGCGATCGACAGGGCAGCTGGGACGAGCAGTACTTC.

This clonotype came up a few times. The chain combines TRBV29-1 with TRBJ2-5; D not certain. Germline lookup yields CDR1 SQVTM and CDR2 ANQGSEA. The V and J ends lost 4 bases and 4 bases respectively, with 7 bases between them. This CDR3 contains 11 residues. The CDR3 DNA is TGCAGCGTTGCGAGTGGAGAGACCCAGTACTTC. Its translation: CSVASGETQYF.

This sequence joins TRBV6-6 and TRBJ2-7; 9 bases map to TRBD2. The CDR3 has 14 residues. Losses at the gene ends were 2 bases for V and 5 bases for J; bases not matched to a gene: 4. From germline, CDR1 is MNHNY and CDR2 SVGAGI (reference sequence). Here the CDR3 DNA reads TGTGCCAGCAGTTACGCGGGAGGGGAAAACGAGCAGTACTTC. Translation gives CASSYAGGENEQYF.

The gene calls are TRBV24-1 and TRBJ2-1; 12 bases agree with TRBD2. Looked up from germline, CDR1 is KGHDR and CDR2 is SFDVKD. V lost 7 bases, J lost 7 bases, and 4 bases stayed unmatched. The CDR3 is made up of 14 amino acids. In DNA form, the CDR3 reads TGTGCCACCAGACTAGCGGGAGGTAGAAATGAGCAGTTCTTC. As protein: CATRLAGGRNEQFF.

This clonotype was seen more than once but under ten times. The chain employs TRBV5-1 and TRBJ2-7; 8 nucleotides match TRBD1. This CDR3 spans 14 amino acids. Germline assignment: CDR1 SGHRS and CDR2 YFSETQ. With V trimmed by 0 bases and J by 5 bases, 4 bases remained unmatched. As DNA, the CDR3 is TGCGCCAGCAGCTTGGCCGGACAGGGCGACGAGCAGTACTTC. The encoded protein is CASSLAGQGDEQYF.

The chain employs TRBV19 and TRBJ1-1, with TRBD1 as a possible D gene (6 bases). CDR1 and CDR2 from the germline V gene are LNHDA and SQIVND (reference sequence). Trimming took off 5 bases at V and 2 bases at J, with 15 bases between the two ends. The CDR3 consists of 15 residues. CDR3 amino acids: CASSSRRTVNTEAFF. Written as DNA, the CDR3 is TGTGCCAGTAGTTCGAGGAGGACAGTAAACACTGAAGCTTTCTTT.

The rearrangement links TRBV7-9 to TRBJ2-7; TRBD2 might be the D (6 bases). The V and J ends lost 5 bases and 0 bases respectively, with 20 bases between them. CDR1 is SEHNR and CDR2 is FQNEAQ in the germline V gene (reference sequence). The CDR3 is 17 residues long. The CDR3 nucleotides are TGTGCCAGCAGCACCCGTCCCCTGGGACTCCTCTCCTACGAGCAGTACTTC. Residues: CASSTRPLGLLSYEQYF.

The CDR3 protein is CSAPGLAAGELFF. As DNA, the CDR3 is TGCTCCGCGCCGGGGCTAGCGGCCGGGGAGCTGTTTTTT. V and J are TRBV20-1 and TRBJ2-2; 7 bases are shared with TRBD2. Germline CDR1 DFQATT, CDR2 SNEGSKA (reference sequence). This CDR3 has 13 residues.

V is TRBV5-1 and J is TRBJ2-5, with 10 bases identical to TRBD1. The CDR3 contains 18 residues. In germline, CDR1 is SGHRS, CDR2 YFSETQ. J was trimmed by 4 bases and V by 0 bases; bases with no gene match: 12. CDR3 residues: CASSLGPPTGGLGETQYF. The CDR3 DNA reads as TGCGCCAGCAGCTTGGGACCCCCGACAGGGGGCTTGGGAGAGACCCAGTACTTC. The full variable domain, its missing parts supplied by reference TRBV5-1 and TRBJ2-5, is KAGVTQTPRYLIKTRGQQVTLSCSPISGHRSVSWYQQTPGQGLQFLFEYFSETQRNKGNFPGRFSGRQFSNSRSEMNVSTLELGDSALYLCASSLGPPTGGLGETQYFGPGTRLLVL.

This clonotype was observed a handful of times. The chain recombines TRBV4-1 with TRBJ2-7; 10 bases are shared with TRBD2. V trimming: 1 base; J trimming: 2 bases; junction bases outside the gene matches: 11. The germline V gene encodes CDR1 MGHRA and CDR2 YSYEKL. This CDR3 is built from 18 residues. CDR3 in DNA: TGCGCCAGCAGCCAAGTGGGGGTAGCGGGAGGCGAGACCTACGAGCAGTACTTC. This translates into CASSQVGVAGGETYEQYF.

The chain's CDR3 is CASSLYLTYEQYF. In DNA, the CDR3 is TGTGCCAGCAGCTTATACTTAACCTACGAGCAGTACTTC. The chain couples TRBV7-2 to TRBJ2-7, with unresolved D. The CDR3 is made up of 13 amino acids. Trimming removed 2 bases at V and 2 bases at J, with 7 bases between. From germline, CDR1 is SGHTA and CDR2 FQGNSA.

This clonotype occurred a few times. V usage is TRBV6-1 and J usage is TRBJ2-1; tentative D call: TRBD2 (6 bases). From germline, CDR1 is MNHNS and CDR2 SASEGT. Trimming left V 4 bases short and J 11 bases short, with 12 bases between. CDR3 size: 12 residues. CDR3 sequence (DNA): TGTGCCAGCAGTGGGCTCGGGACTCAGCAGTTCTTC. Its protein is CASSGLGTQQFF.

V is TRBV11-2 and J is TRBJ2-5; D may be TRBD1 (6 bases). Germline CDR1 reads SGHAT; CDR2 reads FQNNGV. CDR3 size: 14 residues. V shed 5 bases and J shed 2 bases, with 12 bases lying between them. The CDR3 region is CASSPDSLQETQYF. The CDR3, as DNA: TGTGCCAGCAGCCCGGACAGCCTTCAAGAGACCCAGTACTTC.

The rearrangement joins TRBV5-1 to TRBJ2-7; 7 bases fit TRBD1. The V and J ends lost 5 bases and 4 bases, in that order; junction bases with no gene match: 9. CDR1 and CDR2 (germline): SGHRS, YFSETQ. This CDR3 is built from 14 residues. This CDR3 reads CASSLSGQSYEQYF. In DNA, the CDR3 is TGCGCCAGCAGTCTCTCGGGACAGTCATACGAGCAGTACTTC.

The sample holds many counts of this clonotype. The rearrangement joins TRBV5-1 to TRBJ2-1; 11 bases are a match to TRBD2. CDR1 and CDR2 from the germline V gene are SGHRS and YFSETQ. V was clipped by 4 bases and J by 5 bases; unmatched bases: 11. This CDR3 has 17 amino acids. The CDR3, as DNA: TGCGCCAGCAGCACGAGCCTTGGGGGACTAGCGGACAATGAGCAGTTCTTC. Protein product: CASSTSLGGLADNEQFF.

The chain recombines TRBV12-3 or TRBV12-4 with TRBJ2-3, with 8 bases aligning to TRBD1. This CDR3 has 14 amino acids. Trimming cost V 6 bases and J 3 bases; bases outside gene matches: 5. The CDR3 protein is CASRRTGSTDTQYF. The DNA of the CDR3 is TGTGCCAGCAGACGGACAGGGTCTACAGATACGCAGTATTTT.

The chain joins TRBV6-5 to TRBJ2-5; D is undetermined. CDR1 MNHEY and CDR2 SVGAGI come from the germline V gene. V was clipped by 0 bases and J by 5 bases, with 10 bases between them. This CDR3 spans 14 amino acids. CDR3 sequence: CASSYSMGLETQYF. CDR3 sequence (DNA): TGTGCCAGCAGTTACTCGATGGGTTTGGAGACCCAGTACTTC.

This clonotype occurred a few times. CDR3 sequence: CASSLQGASNYGYTF. The DNA of the CDR3 is TGTGCCAGCAGCTTACAGGGGGCAAGTAACTATGGCTACACCTTC. The chain joins TRBV7-2 to TRBJ1-2; TRBD1 matches 8 bases. This CDR3 has 15 amino acids. V dropped 2 bases and J dropped 1; count of bases not matched to a gene: 3. The germline V gene encodes CDR1 SGHTA and CDR2 FQGNSA.

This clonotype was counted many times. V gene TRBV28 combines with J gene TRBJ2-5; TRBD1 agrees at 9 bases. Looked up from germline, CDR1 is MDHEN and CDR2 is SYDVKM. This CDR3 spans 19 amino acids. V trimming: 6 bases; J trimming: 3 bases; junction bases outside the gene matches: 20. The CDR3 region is CASSPSPGTGNGFKETQYF. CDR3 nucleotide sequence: TGTGCCAGCAGCCCAAGTCCCGGGACAGGGAATGGCTTCAAAGAGACCCAGTACTTC.

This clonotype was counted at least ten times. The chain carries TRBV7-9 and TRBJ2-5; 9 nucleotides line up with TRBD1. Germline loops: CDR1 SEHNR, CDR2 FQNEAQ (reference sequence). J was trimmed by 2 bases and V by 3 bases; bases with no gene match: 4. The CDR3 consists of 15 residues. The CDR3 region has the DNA TGTGCCAGCAGCTTCTTTGGGACAGGGCAAGAGACCCAGTACTTC. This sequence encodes CASSFFGTGQETQYF.

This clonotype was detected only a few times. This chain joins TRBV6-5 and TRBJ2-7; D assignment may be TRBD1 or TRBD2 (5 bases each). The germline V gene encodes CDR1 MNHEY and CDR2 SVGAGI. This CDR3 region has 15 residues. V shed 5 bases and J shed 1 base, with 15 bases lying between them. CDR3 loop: CASSRGLTASYEQYF. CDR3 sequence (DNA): TGTGCCAGCAGTCGCGGGCTGACAGCGTCCTACGAGCAGTACTTC.

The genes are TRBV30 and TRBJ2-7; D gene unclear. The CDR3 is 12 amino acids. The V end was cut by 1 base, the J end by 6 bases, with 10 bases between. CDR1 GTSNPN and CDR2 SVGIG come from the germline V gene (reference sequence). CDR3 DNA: TGTGCCTGGAGTGCCCTCAGGACCGAGCAGTACTTC. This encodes CAWSALRTEQYF.

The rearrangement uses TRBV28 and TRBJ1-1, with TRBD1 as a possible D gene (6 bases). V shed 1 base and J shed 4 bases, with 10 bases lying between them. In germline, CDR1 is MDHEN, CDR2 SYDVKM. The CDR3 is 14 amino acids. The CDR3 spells CASSLYQGFTEAFF. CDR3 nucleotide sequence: TGTGCCAGCAGTTTATATCAGGGGTTCACTGAAGCTTTCTTT.

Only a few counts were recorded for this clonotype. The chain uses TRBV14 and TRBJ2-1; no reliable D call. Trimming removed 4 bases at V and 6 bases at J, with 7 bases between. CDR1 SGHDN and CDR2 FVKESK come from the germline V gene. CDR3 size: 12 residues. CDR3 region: CASSRRLNEQFF. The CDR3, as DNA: TGTGCCAGCAGCCGCCGACTCAATGAGCAGTTCTTC.